This TCR beta chain was identified during a study of CD8+CD57+ T cells in acquired aplastic anemia. The CDR3 sequence is 15 residues long. The germline gives CDR1 SEHNR, CDR2 FQNEAQ (reference sequence). Concerning this clonotype: An end of the junction does not agree with germline; a read error may underlie this.

Patients chosen for sequencing had CD8+CD57+ cells that had expanded, as shown by flow cytometry. It was genomic DNA that served as the template for profiling TCR beta VDJ and CDR3. TCRdb recomputed calls from the reads with MiXCR, one row per CDR3 protein. Here the sample spans 150,000 to 200,000 distinct CDR3 sequences, less than 50% being singletons. The sample taken for sequencing was sorted CD4+, CD8+, or CD8+CD57+ T cells (not recorded which) from PBMCs. The chain carries TRBV7-9 and TRBJ2-7; D not resolved. The TCR comes from a human donor with aplastic anemia. CDR3 residues: CASSPMLSSNHEQHF. CDR3 DNA: TGTGCCAGCAGCCCCATGCTCTCATCGAATCACGAGCAGCACTTC.